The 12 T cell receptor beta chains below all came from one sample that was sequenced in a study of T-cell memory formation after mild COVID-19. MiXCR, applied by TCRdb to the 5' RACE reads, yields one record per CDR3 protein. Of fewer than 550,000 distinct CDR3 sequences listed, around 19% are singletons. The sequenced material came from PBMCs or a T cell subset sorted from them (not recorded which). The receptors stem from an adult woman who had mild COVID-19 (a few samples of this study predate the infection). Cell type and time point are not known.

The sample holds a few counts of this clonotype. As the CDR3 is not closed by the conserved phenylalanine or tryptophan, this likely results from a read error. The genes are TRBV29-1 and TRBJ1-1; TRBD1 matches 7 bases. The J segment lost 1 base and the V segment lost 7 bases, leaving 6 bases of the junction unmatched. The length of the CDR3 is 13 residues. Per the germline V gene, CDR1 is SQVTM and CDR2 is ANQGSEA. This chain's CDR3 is CSAAGGPNTEAFL. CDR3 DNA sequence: TGCAGCGCCGCAGGGGGTCCGAACACTGAAGCTTTCCTT.

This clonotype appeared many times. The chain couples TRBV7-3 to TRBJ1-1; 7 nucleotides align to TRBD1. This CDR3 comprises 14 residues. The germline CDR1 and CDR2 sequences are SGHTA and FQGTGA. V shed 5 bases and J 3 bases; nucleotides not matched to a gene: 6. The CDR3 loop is CASSVRQGDTEAFF. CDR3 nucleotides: TGTGCCAGCAGCGTCAGACAGGGTGACACTGAAGCTTTCTTT.

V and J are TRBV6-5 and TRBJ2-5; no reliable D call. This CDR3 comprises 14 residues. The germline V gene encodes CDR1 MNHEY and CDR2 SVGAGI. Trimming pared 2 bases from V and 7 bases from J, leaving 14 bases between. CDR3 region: CASSYAGRPGTQYF. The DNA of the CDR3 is TGTGCCAGCAGTTACGCCGGACGACCTGGGACCCAGTACTTC.

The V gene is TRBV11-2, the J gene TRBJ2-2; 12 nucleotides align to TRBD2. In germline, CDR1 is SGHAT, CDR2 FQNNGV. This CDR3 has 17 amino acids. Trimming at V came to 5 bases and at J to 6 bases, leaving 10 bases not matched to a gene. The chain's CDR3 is CASSRPSSGGAAGELFF. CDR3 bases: TGTGCCAGCAGCCGCCCTTCTAGCGGGGGGGCTGCCGGGGAGCTGTTTTTT.

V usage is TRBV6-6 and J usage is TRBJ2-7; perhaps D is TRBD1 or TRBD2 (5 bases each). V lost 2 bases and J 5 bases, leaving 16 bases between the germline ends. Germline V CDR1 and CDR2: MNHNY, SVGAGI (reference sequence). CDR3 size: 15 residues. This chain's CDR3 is CASSYGARVEDEQYF. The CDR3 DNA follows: TGTGCCAGCAGTTACGGGGCGAGGGTCGAGGACGAGCAGTACTTC.

CDR3 region: CSAQGVFAYEQYF. The DNA of the CDR3 is TGCAGCGCTCAGGGGGTCTTTGCCTACGAGCAGTACTTC. This sequence joins TRBV29-1 and TRBJ2-7, with 7 bases that match TRBD1. The germline V gene encodes CDR1 SQVTM and CDR2 ANQGSEA. The CDR3 is 13 amino acids. Losses at the gene ends were 7 bases for V and 2 bases for J; bases not matched to a gene: 8.

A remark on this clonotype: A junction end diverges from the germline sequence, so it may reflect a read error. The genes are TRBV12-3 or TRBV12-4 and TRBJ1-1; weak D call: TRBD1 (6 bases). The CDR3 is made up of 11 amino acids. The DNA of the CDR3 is TGTGCCAGCAGTTTAGGAGCCAGGGGAAACTTT. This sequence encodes CASSLGARGNF.

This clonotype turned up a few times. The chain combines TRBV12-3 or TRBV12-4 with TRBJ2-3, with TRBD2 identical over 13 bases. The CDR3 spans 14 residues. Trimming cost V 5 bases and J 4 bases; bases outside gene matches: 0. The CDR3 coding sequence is TGTGCCAGCAGTGGACTAGCGGGGGCAGATACGCAGTATTTT. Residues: CASSGLAGADTQYF.

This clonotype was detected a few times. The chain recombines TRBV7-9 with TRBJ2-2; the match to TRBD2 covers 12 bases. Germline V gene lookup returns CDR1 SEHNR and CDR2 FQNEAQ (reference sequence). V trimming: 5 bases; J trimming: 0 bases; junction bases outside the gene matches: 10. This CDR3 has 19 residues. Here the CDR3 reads CASSDRLAGAHSNTGELFF. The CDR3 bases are TGTGCCAGCAGCGACCGACTAGCGGGGGCGCACTCGAACACCGGGGAGCTGTTTTTT.

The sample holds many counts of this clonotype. The CDR3 DNA reads TGTGCCACCAGTGATTACGGGTCTACAGATACGCAGTATTTT. Residues: CATSDYGSTDTQYF. The rearrangement links TRBV24-1 to TRBJ2-3; D is unclear. Germline loops: CDR1 KGHDR, CDR2 SFDVKD. The CDR3 runs to 14 residues. V lost 2 bases, J lost 3 bases, and 8 bases lay in between.

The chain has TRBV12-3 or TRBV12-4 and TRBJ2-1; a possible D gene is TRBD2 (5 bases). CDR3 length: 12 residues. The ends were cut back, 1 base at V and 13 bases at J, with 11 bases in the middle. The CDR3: CASSLGLGVQFF. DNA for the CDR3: TGTGCCAGCAGTTTAGGACTCGGGGTTCAGTTCTTC.

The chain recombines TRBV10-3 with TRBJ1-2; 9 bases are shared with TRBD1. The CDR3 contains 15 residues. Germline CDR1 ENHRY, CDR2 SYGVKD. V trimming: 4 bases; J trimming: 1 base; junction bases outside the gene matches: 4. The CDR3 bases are TGTGCCATCAGTGGTGGGACAGGGCATAACTATGGCTACACCTTC. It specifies CAISGGTGHNYGYTF.